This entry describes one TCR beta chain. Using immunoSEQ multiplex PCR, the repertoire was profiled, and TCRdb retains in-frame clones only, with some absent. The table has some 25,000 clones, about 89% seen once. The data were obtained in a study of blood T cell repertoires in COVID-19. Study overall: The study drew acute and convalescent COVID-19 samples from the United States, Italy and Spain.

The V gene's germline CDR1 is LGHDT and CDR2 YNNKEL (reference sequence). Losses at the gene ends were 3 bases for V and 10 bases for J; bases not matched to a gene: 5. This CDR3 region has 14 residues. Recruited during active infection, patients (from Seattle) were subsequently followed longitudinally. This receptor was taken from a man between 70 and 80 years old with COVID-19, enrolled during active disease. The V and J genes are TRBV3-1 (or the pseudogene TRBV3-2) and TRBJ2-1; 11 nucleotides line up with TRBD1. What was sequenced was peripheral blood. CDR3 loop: CASSQDRGRGEQFF. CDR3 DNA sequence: TGTGCCAGCAGCCAGGACAGGGGGCGCGGGGAGCAGTTCTTC.